These 3 T cell receptor beta chains share one sample of origin, sequenced in a study of beta chain features in type 1 diabetes. Expressed TCRB transcripts were sequenced because the isolated RNA had all been reverse transcribed beforehand. Sequencing was performed with immunoSEQ multiplex PCR; in TCRdb, only in-frame clones are kept and a portion is missing. The data contain about 240,000 clones, 25% to 30% of them singletons. Sequenced: central memory CD4+ T cells from blood. These receptors all come from a man under 40 in good health.

This clone has a handful of counts. The chain is built from TRBV30 and TRBJ2-2; perhaps TRBD1 as D (7 bases). Trimming left V 4 bases short and J 6 bases short, with 15 bases between. Germline lookup yields CDR1 GTSNPN and CDR2 SVGIG (reference sequence). This CDR3 comprises 14 residues. This chain's CDR3 is CAWNRQGGSGELFF. The CDR3 DNA is TGTGCCTGGAACAGGCAGGGGGGATCCGGGGAGCTGTTTTTT.

This clone turned up a few times. The CDR3 region has the DNA TGTGCCAGCAGCTTAACGGGACAGTCCTACAATGAGCAGTTCTTC. This codes for CASSLTGQSYNEQFF. The J gene is TRBJ2-1, the V gene TRBV4-2; 7 bases line up with TRBD1. The V and J ends lost 5 bases and 1 base, in that order; junction bases with no gene match: 5. The CDR3 loop spans 15 amino acids. Germline V gene lookup returns CDR1 LGHNA and CDR2 YNFKEQ.

The J gene is TRBJ2-5, the V gene TRBV27, with D maybe TRBD1 (5 bases). CDR1 and CDR2 from the germline V gene are MNHEY and SMNVEV (reference sequence). The CDR3 is 13 amino acids. V was cut by 3 bases and J by 5 bases, with 10 bases left in between. CDR3 protein: CASSFQGWETQYF. In DNA, the CDR3 is TGTGCCAGCAGTTTCCAGGGCTGGGAGACCCAGTACTTC.